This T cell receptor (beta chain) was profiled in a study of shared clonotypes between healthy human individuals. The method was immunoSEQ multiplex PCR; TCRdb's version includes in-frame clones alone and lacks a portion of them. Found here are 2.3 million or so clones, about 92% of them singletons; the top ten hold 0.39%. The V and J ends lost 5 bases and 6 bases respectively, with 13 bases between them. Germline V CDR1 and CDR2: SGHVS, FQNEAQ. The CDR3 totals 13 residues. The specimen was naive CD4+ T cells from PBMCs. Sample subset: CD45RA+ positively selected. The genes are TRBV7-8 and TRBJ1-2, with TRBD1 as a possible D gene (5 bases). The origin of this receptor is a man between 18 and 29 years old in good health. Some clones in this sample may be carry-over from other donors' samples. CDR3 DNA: TGTGCCAGCAGCCCAGGACAATGGAATGGCTACACCTTC. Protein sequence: CASSPGQWNGYTF. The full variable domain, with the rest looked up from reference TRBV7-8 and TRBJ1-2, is GAGVSQSPRYKVAKRGQDVALRCDPISGHVSLFWYQQALGQGPEFLTYFQNEAQLDKSGLPSDRFFAERPEGSVSTLKIQRTQQEDSAVYLCASSPGQWNGYTFGSGTRLTVV.